The subject of this entry is one T cell receptor beta chain. This specimen belongs to a study of PD-L1 blockade in urothelial cancer. Study overall: About 90% of the 29 patients were males with bladder-origin urothelial cancer. Specimens of blood held a median count of about 150,000 T cells.

V was trimmed by 5 bases and J by 5 bases, leaving 19 bases between them. The CDR3 contains 15 residues. The germline gives CDR1 MDHEN, CDR2 SYDVKM. Profiled with immunoSEQ multiplex PCR; TCRdb holds only in-frame clones, not every one. The repertoire holds 45,000 to 60,000 clones, with 84% as singletons. The patients' disease, urothelial carcinoma, was locally advanced or metastatic. The rearrangement joins TRBV28 to TRBJ2-7; tentatively, D is TRBD1 (5 bases). The sequence was collected from a man in his forties with urothelial cancer. Sequenced material: PBMCs, taken around atezolizumab (anti-PD-L1) treatment. This CDR3 reads CASSTRQSPSNEQYF. CDR3 DNA sequence: TGTGCCAGCAGTACACGACAGTCTCCATCGAACGAGCAGTACTTC.